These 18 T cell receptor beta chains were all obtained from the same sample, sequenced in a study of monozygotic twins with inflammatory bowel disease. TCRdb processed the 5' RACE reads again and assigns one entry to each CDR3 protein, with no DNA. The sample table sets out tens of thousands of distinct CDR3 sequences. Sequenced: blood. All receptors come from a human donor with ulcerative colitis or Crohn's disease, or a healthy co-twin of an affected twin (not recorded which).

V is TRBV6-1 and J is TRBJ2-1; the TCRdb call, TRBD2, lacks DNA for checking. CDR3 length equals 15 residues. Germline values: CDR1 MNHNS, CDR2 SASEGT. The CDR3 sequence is CASSENSGEYNEQFF.

CDR3 sequence reads: CASRLLAGEQETQYF. J is TRBJ2-5 and V is TRBV6-5; the D call of TRBD2 rests on TCRdb alone, since no DNA is present to check it. The CDR3 sequence is 15 residues long. Germline-derived CDR1 and CDR2 are MNHEY and SVGAGI.

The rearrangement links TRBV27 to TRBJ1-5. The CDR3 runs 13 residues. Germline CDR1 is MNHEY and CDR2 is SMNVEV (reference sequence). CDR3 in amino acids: CASSFLSNQPQHF.

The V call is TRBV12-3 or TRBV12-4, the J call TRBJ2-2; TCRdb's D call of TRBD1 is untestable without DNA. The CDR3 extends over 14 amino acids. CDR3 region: CASSPGRFTGELFF.

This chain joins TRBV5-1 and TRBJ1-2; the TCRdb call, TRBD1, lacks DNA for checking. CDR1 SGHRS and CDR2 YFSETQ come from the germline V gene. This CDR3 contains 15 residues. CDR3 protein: CASSLTTGTNYGYTF.

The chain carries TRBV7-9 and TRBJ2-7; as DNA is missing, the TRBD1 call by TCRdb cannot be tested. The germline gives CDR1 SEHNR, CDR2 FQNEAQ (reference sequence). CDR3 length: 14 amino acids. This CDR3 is CASSQGQGPYEQYF.

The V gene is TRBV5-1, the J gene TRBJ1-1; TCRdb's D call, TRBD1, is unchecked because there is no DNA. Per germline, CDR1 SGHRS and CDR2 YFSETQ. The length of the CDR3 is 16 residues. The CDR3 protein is CASSFQGATFITEAFF.

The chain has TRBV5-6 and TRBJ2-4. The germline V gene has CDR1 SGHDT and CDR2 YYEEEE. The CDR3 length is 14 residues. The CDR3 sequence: CASSLRAIKNIQYF.

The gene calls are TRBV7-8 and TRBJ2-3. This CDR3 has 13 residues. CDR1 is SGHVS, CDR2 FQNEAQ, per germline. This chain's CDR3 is CASSSQGEDTQYF.

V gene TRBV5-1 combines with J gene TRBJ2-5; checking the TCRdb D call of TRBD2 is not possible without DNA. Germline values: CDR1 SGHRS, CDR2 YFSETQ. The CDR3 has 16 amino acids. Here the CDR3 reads CASSLVRALGSETQYF.

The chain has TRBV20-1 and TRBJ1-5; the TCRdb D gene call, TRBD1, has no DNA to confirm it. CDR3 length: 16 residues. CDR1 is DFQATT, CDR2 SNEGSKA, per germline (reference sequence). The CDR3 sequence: CSARVQGAGGNQPQHF.

The chain's CDR3 is CASSLSDRGLSEAFF. This chain joins TRBV5-1 and TRBJ1-1; TCRdb reports TRBD1, a call that lacks DNA to check it against. The CDR3 extends over 15 amino acids. Looked up from germline, CDR1 is SGHRS and CDR2 is YFSETQ.

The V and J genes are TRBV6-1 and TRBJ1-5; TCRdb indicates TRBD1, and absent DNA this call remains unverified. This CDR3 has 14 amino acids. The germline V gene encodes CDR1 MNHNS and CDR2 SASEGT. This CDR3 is CASRPGHPNQPQHF.

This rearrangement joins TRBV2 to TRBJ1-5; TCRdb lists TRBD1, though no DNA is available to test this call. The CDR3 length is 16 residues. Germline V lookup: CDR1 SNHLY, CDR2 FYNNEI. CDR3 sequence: CASSTGTGRSVQPQHF.

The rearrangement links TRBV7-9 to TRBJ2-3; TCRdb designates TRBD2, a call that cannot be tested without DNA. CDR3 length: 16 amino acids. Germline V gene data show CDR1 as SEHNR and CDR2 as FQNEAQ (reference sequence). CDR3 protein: CASSRGLGRTTDTQYF. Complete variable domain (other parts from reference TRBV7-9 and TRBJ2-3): DTGVSQNPRHKITKRGQNVTFRCDPISEHNRLYWYRQTLGQGPEFLTYFQNEAQLEKSRLLSDRFSAERPKGSFSTLEIQRTEQGDSAMYLCASSRGLGRTTDTQYFGPGTRLTVL.

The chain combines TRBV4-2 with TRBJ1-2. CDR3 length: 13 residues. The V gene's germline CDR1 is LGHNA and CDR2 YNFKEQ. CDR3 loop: CASSEGINYGYTF.

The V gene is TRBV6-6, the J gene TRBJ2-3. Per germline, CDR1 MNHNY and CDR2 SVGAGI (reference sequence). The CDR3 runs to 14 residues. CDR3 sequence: CASSYAGVADTQYF.

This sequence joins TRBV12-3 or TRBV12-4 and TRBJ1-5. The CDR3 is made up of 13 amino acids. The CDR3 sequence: CASSFGSNQPQHF.